This TCR beta chain was captured in a study of blood T cell repertoires in COVID-19. Study-wide context: Researchers got acute and convalescent COVID-19 samples from the United States, Italy and Spain. The cDNA or gDNA used as material had been derived from T cells, B-cell-depleted T cells, or PBMCs.

In the authors' workflow: By means of reference gene primer amplification, nucleated cell counts were estimated. Only in-frame clones appear in the TCRdb table, and some are missing; sequencing was by immunoSEQ multiplex PCR. V and J calls and clone size are copied from that table; D and trimming were computed from the DNA. The sample records roughly 80,000 clones, 82% being singletons. This receptor was obtained from a human donor in a cohort sampled during active COVID-19. Input material: peripheral blood.

The CDR3 here is CSVTGDYGYTF. CDR3 coding DNA: TGCAGTGTGACAGGGGACTATGGCTACACCTTC. The chain uses TRBV20-1 and TRBJ1-2; 8 bases line up with TRBD1. V shed 7 bases, J shed 3 bases, and the junction held 1 base outside the gene matches. CDR1 and CDR2 (germline): DFQATT, SNEGSKA (reference sequence). The CDR3 extends over 11 amino acids.